The 25 T cell receptor beta chains presented below share a single source sample, sequenced in a study of control samples from healthy donors and cancer patients. The protocol was immunoSEQ multiplex PCR, while the TCRdb copy is restricted to in-frame clones and leaves out a portion. The sample yields 25,000 to 35,000 clones, about 80% seen once. Sample: PBMCs. The receptors originated from a man in his sixties with head and neck cancer.

The chain is built from TRBV5-1 and TRBJ2-7; no clear D gene. The germline V gene has CDR1 SGHRS and CDR2 YFSETQ. Between the trimmed V and J ends, which lost 5 bases and 3 bases, there was a span of 15 bases. CDR3 length equals 14 residues. The CDR3 loop is CASRVSRTDYEQYF. CDR3 sequence (DNA): TGCGCCAGCAGAGTTTCCCGTACTGACTACGAGCAGTACTTC.

The chain combines TRBV11-2 with TRBJ2-1; D perhaps matches TRBD2 (6 bases). Germline CDR1 is SGHAT and CDR2 is FQNNGV. CDR3 length: 15 residues. V was clipped by 3 bases and J by 1 base, with 10 bases between them. CDR3 amino acids: CASSFLRESYNEQFF. DNA for the CDR3: TGTGCCAGCAGCTTCTTGCGGGAATCCTACAATGAGCAGTTCTTC.

J is TRBJ2-5 and V is TRBV7-9; D may be TRBD1 (5 bases). V was clipped by 2 bases and J by 1 base, with 14 bases between them. The CDR3 length is 16 residues. In germline, CDR1 is SEHNR, CDR2 FQNEAQ (reference sequence). CDR3 DNA sequence: TGTGCCAGCAGCTTACTTCTAGGGGTGCGCCAAGAGACCCAGTACTTC. It yields the protein CASSLLLGVRQETQYF.

The chain employs TRBV6-5 and TRBJ2-7; the D is unclear. Germline assignment: CDR1 MNHEY and CDR2 SVGAGI. The V and J ends lost 6 bases and 2 bases respectively, with 8 bases between them. This CDR3 region has 12 residues. The CDR3 nucleotides are TGTGCCAGCAGCTCCCATACCTACGAGCAGTACTTC. Translation gives CASSSHTYEQYF.

The V call is TRBV11-2, the J call TRBJ2-7; D is perhaps TRBD1 (6 bases). This CDR3 has 13 residues. With 1 base removed from V and 5 bases from J, the gap between germline ends came to 9 bases. Germline V CDR1 and CDR2: SGHAT, FQNNGV. CDR3 in DNA: TGTGCCAGCAGCTTAGGGACAGAGAACGAGCAGTACTTC. This encodes CASSLGTENEQYF.

The chain recombines TRBV5-1 with TRBJ2-7, with D perhaps matching TRBD2 (5 bases). The length of the CDR3 is 15 residues. Germline CDR1 is SGHRS and CDR2 is YFSETQ. V was cut by 2 bases and J by 4 bases, with 16 bases left in between. The CDR3 DNA reads as TGCGCCAGCAGCTTCCTAGCCGGGTCCCGGTACGAGCAGTACTTC. Its protein is CASSFLAGSRYEQYF.

The chain joins TRBV12-3 or TRBV12-4 to TRBJ2-7, with D possibly called TRBD1 or TRBD2 (6 bases each). There are 13 residues in the CDR3. V was clipped by 6 bases and J by 0 bases, with 9 bases between them. CDR3 nucleotides: TGTGCCAGCAGAGGGGGGAACTCCTACGAGCAGTACTTC. Translating it yields CASRGGNSYEQYF.

This clone was counted only a few times. This sequence joins TRBV5-1 and TRBJ2-3; D perhaps matches TRBD1 (5 bases). Trimming pared 4 bases from V and 1 base from J, leaving 7 bases between. The CDR3 spans 13 residues. Germline assignment: CDR1 SGHRS and CDR2 YFSETQ. CDR3 sequence reads: CASSLTGTDTQYF. The CDR3 coding sequence is TGCGCCAGCAGCCTGACAGGCACAGATACGCAGTATTTT.

This clone was observed once. The chain's CDR3 is CASRGQATGELFF. The CDR3 DNA sequence: TGTGCCAGCAGAGGACAGGCCACCGGGGAGCTGTTTTTT. The chain is built from TRBV6-4 and TRBJ2-2, with 7 bases matching TRBD1. Germline-derived CDR1 and CDR2 are MRHNA and SNTAGT. Trimming took 6 bases from V and 4 from J; bases not matched to a gene: 2. The CDR3 covers 13 residues.

The chain joins TRBV9 to TRBJ1-2; D unresolved. Trimming removed 3 bases from V and 5 bases from J, with 8 bases in between. CDR1 and CDR2 from the germline V gene are SGDLS and YYNGEE. There are 12 residues in the CDR3. The DNA for the CDR3 is TGTGCCAGCAGCGCCGCGGGGTATGGCTACACCTTC. Amino acid sequence: CASSAAGYGYTF.

This clone was recorded only once. The genes are TRBV11-2 and TRBJ2-7, with 11 bases lining up with TRBD2. V trimming: 6 bases; J trimming: 3 bases; junction bases outside the gene matches: 4. The germline V gene encodes CDR1 SGHAT and CDR2 FQNNGV. The CDR3 contains 14 residues. CDR3 sequence: CASSSGTSGYEQYF. The CDR3 DNA sequence: TGTGCCAGCAGTTCCGGGACTAGCGGCTACGAGCAGTACTTC.

The chain uses TRBV7-6 and TRBJ2-7; 7 nucleotides agree with TRBD1. The CDR3 has 13 residues. Germline CDR1 and CDR2: SGHVS and FNYEAQ. Unmatched junction bases numbered 4, after V lost 5 bases and J lost 3 bases. In DNA, the CDR3 is TGTGCCAGCAGCACGGGACAGTTCTACGAGCAGTACTTC. Translating gives CASSTGQFYEQYF.

The chain combines TRBV28 with TRBJ1-5; 10 positions agree with TRBD1. This CDR3 is 15 amino acids long. Trimming took 7 bases from V and 10 from J; bases not matched to a gene: 13. Germline lookup yields CDR1 MDHEN and CDR2 SYDVKM. CDR3 bases: TGTGCCAGCAAGTTTTCGGACAGGGGGTTAGGACCCCAGCATTTT. Amino acid sequence: CASKFSDRGLGPQHF.

DNA for the CDR3: TGTGCCATCAGTGATTCAGGGGGGCCCTACAATGAGCAGTTCTTC. Its translation is CAISDSGGPYNEQFF. The chain links TRBV10-3 to TRBJ2-1, with D perhaps matching TRBD1 (7 bases). V was cut by 3 bases and J by 2 bases, with 11 bases left in between. CDR1 ENHRY and CDR2 SYGVKD come from the germline V gene. The CDR3 loop spans 15 amino acids.

The J gene is TRBJ2-7, the V gene TRBV7-9, with 7 nucleotides matching TRBD2. V was pared by 2 bases and J by 11 bases, with 18 bases of the junction left unmatched. The CDR3 contains 16 residues. Germline values: CDR1 SEHNR, CDR2 FQNEAQ (reference sequence). The CDR3 loop reads CASSLSSLGGSSWEYF. CDR3 DNA: TGTGCCAGCAGCTTATCTAGCTTGGGCGGGAGCTCTTGGGAGTACTTC.

The CDR3 loop reads CASTLGGGELFF. CDR3 sequence (DNA): TGTGCCAGTACTTTGGGGGGCGGGGAGCTGTTTTTT. The rearrangement joins TRBV28 to TRBJ2-2, with D maybe TRBD2 (6 bases). V was pared by 9 bases and J by 7 bases, with 12 bases between. Germline CDR1 and CDR2: MDHEN and SYDVKM. This CDR3 spans 12 amino acids.

The V and J genes are TRBV10-3 and TRBJ1-3; 8 nucleotides align to TRBD1. This CDR3 is 15 amino acids long. Looked up from germline, CDR1 is ENHRY and CDR2 is SYGVKD. V dropped 6 bases and J dropped 6; count of bases not matched to a gene: 10. The CDR3: CAIRAPGQGQNTIYF. CDR3 in DNA: TGTGCCATCAGAGCTCCAGGACAGGGTCAAAACACCATATATTTT.

The chain recombines TRBV4-1 with TRBJ1-4; D may be TRBD1 (5 bases). The CDR3 length is 15 residues. Germline V CDR1 and CDR2: MGHRA, YSYEKL. Trimming removed 1 base at V and 10 bases at J, with 16 bases between. CDR3 bases: TGCGCCAGCAGCCAAGGGGGTCAGGGTGAGGGAAAACTGTTTTTT. Translated, it gives CASSQGGQGEGKLFF.

The CDR3 DNA reads as TGTGCCAGCAGCCGGCCACCCACCTATGGCTACACCTTC. This sequence encodes CASSRPPTYGYTF. The V gene is TRBV28, the J gene TRBJ1-2; no firm D call. CDR3 length equals 13 residues. Germline CDR1 is MDHEN and CDR2 is SYDVKM. V lost 6 bases and J lost 4, with 12 bases in between.

The rearrangement joins TRBV5-1 to TRBJ2-3, with 14 bases matching TRBD2. Losses at the gene ends were 4 bases for V and 4 bases for J; bases not matched to a gene: 5. Germline V gene lookup returns CDR1 SGHRS and CDR2 YFSETQ. This CDR3 is 16 amino acids long. The CDR3 DNA reads as TGCGCCAGCAGCGAGGGACTAGCGGGAGAAGCAGATACGCAGTATTTT. Translated, it gives CASSEGLAGEADTQYF. Variable domain in full (rest from reference TRBV5-1 and TRBJ2-3): KAGVTQTPRYLIKTRGQQVTLSCSPISGHRSVSWYQQTPGQGLQFLFEYFSETQRNKGNFPGRFSGRQFSNSRSEMNVSTLELGDSALYLCASSEGLAGEADTQYFGPGTRLTVL.

V and J are TRBV5-5 and TRBJ2-7; TRBD1 might be the D (6 bases). The length of the CDR3 is 14 residues. Germline V gene lookup returns CDR1 SGHKS and CDR2 YYEKEE (reference sequence). V was shortened by 2 bases and J by 1 base, with 10 bases between the two germline ends. The CDR3 nucleotides are TGTGCCAGCAGCTTAGGGACACAATCCTACGAGCAGTACTTC. It translates to CASSLGTQSYEQYF.

The V gene is TRBV3-1 (or the pseudogene TRBV3-2), the J gene TRBJ2-3, with TRBD2 matching 7 bases. V was pared by 5 bases and J by 6 bases, with 2 bases of the junction left unmatched. The CDR3 is made up of 12 amino acids. Germline CDR1 and CDR2: LGHDT and YNNKEL (reference sequence). CDR3 in DNA: TGTGCCAGCAGCGGGGGGGGTGATACGCAGTATTTT. This translates into CASSGGGDTQYF.

The CDR3 region is CATTREISGNTIYF. The CDR3 coding sequence is TGTGCCACTACCAGGGAGATCTCTGGAAACACCATATATTTT. This sequence joins TRBV2 and TRBJ1-3; possible D gene TRBD1, 5 bases. The germline V gene encodes CDR1 SNHLY and CDR2 FYNNEI. There are 14 residues in the CDR3. V gave up 10 bases and J gave up 0 bases, with 13 bases separating them. The variable domain in full, completed from reference TRBV2 and TRBJ1-3, reads EPEVTQTPSHQVTQMGQEVILRCVPISNHLYFYWYRQILGQKVEFLVSFYNNEISEKSEIFDDQFSVERPDGSNFTLKIRSTKLEDSAMYFCATTREISGNTIYFGEGSWLTVV.

The genes are TRBV12-1 and TRBJ2-7; TRBD1, the table's D call, lacks a check against the DNA. TRBV12-1 is labeled a pseudogene. The CDR3 has 13 amino acids. CDR3 amino acids: CASNGVRGYEQYF. The CDR3 nucleotides read TGTGCCAGCAATGGGGTCAGGGGTTACGAGCAGTACTTC.

The rearrangement joins TRBV10-1 to TRBJ1-4; D not resolved. CDR3 length: 13 residues. Trimming shortened V by 6 bases and J by 3 bases, and 8 bases separated the two germline ends. Germline V gives CDR1 WNHNN, CDR2 SYGVQD (reference sequence). CDR3 nucleotides: TGCGCCAGCAGCTCTGGGGCTAATGAAAAACTGTTTTTT. This gives the protein CASSSGANEKLFF.